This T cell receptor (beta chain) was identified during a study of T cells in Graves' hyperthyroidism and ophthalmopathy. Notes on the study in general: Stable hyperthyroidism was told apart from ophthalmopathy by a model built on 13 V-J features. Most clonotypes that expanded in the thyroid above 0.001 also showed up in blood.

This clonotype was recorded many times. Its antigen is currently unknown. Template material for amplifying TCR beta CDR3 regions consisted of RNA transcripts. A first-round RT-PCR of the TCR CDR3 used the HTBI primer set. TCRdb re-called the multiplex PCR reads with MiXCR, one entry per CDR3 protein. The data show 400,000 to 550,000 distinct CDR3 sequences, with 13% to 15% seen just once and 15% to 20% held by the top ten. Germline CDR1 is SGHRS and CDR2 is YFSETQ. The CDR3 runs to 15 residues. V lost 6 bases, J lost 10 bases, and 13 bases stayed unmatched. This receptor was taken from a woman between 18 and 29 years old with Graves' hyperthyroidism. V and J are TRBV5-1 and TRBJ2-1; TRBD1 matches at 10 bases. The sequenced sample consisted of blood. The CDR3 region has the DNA TGCGCCAGCACCGTGGGGACAGGGGCTGTTCAGGAGCAGTTCTTC. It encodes CASTVGTGAVQEQFF.